The clone carrying this T cell receptor beta chain has just a few counts. Its specificity is not known. CDR1 and CDR2 from the germline V gene are DFQATT and SNEGSKA (reference sequence). The V end lost 7 bases, the J end lost 7 bases, and 11 bases lay between the germline ends. The CDR3 extends over 11 amino acids. This entry is derived from a study of CD8 T cells in ankylosing spondylitis. Overall study results and limits: Matched ankylosing spondylitis synovial fluid reportedly contained a significantly enriched population of disease-linked clones. Past research had described some motif variants in reactive arthritis synovial fluid and blood. Blood of patients with ankylosing spondylitis appeared to be characterized by a TCR beta motif of eight highly homologous variants.

TCRdb redid the calling of the 5' RACE reads with MiXCR, one entry per CDR3 protein. This sample carries 300,000 to 350,000 distinct CDR3 sequences, roughly 20% of them seen once, and the ten largest clones take roughly 3.6%. The chain links TRBV20-1 to TRBJ2-4; D perhaps matches TRBD2 (6 bases). The TCR sequence derives from a female donor with ankylosing spondylitis or in good health (not recorded which). Sequences were obtained from blood, either unsorted or a sorted T cell fraction (not recorded which). CDR3 amino acids: CSVGGMNIQYF. In DNA, the CDR3 is TGCAGTGTGGGGGGAATGAACATTCAGTACTTC.